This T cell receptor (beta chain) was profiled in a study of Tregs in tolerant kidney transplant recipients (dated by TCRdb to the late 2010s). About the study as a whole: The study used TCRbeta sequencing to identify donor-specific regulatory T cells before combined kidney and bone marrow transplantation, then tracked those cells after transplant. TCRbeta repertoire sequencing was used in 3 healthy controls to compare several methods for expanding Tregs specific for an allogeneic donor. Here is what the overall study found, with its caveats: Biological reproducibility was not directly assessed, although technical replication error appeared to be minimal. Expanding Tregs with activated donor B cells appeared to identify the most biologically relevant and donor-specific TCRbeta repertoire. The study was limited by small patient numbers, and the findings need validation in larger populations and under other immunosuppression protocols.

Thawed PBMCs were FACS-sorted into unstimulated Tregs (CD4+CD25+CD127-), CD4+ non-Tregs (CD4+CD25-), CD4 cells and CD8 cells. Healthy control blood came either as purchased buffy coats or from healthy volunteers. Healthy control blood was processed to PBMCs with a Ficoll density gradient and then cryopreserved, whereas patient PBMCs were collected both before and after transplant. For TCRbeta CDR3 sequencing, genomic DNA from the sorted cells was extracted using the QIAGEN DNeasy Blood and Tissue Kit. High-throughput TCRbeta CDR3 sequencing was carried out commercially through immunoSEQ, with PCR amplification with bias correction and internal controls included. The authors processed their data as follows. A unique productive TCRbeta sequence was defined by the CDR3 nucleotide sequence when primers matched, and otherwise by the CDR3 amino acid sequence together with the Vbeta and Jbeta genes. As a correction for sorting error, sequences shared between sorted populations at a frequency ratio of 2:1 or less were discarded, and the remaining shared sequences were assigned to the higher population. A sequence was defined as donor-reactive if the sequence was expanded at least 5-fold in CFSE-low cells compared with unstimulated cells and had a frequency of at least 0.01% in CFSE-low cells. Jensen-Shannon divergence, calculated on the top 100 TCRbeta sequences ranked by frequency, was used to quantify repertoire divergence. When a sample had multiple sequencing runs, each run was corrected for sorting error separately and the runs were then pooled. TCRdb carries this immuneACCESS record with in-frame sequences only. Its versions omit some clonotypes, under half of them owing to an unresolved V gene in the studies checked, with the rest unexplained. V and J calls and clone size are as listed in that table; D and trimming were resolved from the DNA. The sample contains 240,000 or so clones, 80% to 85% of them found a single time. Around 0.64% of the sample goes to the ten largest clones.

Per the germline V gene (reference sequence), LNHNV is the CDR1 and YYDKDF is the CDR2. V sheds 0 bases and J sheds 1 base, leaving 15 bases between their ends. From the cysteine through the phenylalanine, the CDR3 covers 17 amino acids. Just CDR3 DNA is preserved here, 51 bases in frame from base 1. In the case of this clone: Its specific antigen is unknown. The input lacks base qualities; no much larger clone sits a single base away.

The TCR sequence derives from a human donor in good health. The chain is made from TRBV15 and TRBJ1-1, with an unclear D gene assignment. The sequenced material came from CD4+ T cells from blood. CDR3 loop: CATSRDPPLSGNTEAFF. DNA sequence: TGTGCCACCAGCAGAGACCCTCCCCTCAGTGGGAACACTGAAGCTTTCTTT.